This entry lists 28 T cell receptor beta chains sequenced from one sample in a study of OX40 agonist ivuxolimab in advanced cancers. Generated by immunoSEQ multiplex PCR, the TCRdb table keeps only in-frame clones and is missing some. The sample includes about 95,000 clones, 90% to 95% of them seen just once. This material consisted of CD4+ or CD8+ T cells sorted from blood, taken in a trial of the OX40 agonist ivuxolimab. The receptors derive from an adult with an advanced solid tumor such as melanoma, head and neck, liver or kidney cancer.

V is TRBV9 and J is TRBJ2-5; D unclear. V lost 4 bases to trimming and J lost 1 base, with 8 bases between them. The CDR3 covers 13 residues. Per the germline V gene, CDR1 is SGDLS and CDR2 is YYNGEE. The CDR3 nucleotides read TGTGCCAGCAGCTCGCGATTCCAAGAGACCCAGTACTTC. Translated: CASSSRFQETQYF.

The V gene is TRBV5-1, the J gene TRBJ1-5; D gene ambiguous. The germline V gene encodes CDR1 SGHRS and CDR2 YFSETQ. Deletions cut 0 bases from V and 2 bases from J, with 6 bases between. The CDR3 is 14 amino acids. The CDR3 is CASSLAVGNQPQHF. Written as DNA, the CDR3 is TGCGCCAGCAGCTTGGCGGTCGGCAATCAGCCCCAGCATTTT.

The CDR3 region has the DNA TGTGCCAGCAGCTTGGCGCCTCTCAACCAAGAGACCCAGTACTTC. The encoded protein is CASSLAPLNQETQYF. This chain links TRBV5-4 with TRBJ2-5; D ambiguous. The V gene's germline CDR1 is SGHNT and CDR2 YYREEE (reference sequence). The CDR3 totals 15 residues. V lost 0 bases and J 0 bases, leaving 9 bases between the germline ends.

This clone was seen a handful of times. This rearrangement joins TRBV9 to TRBJ2-5; perhaps D is TRBD1 or TRBD2 (6 bases each). CDR1 is SGDLS, CDR2 YYNGEE, per germline. The CDR3 consists of 15 residues. V was trimmed by 0 bases and J by 5 bases, leaving 14 bases between them. The CDR3 DNA follows: TGTGCCAGCAGCGTAGACGTGGGGGGCTTCGAGACCCAGTACTTC. This sequence encodes CASSVDVGGFETQYF.

The J gene is TRBJ2-7, the V gene TRBV6-5, with D possibly being TRBD1 (6 bases). V was shortened by 3 bases and J by 0 bases, with 15 bases between the two germline ends. Germline CDR1 and CDR2: MNHEY and SVGAGI. There are 16 residues in the CDR3. The CDR3 DNA follows: TGTGCCAGCAGTTATGGAGTGACAGGCGACTCCTACGAGCAGTACTTC. It is translated as CASSYGVTGDSYEQYF.

V and J are TRBV9 and TRBJ1-3; D gene uncertain. Trimming removed 2 bases at V and 4 bases at J, with 10 bases between. The germline gives CDR1 SGDLS, CDR2 YYNGEE. CDR3 size: 14 residues. For the CDR3, the DNA is TGTGCCAGCAGCGTCGATTTTCGGGGAAACACCATATATTTT. This translates into CASSVDFRGNTIYF.

V is TRBV2 and J is TRBJ2-7, with D possibly TRBD2 on 5 matching bases. Germline CDR1 is SNHLY and CDR2 is FYNNEI. Trimming removed 5 bases at V and 1 base at J, with 12 bases between. This CDR3 is built from 14 residues. For the CDR3, the DNA is TGTGCCAGCAGTCCCGCGGGCGGGTCCTACGAGCAGTACTTC. Residues: CASSPAGGSYEQYF.

The chain combines TRBV6-6 with TRBJ2-3; 13 bases match TRBD2. With V trimmed by 2 bases and J by 1 base, 0 bases remained unmatched. The CDR3 is 16 residues long. Germline V gene lookup returns CDR1 MNHNY and CDR2 SVGAGI (reference sequence). CDR3 bases: TGTGCCAGCAGTTACGGACTAGCGGGAGGCACAGATACGCAGTATTTT. It is translated as CASSYGLAGGTDTQYF.

V usage is TRBV6-6 and J usage is TRBJ2-5; D may be TRBD1 or TRBD2 (6 bases each). This CDR3 has 13 amino acids. Germline V gives CDR1 MNHNY, CDR2 SVGAGI (reference sequence). V was shortened by 8 bases and J by 5 bases, with 15 bases between the two germline ends. CDR3 loop: CASQGVGGETQYF. CDR3 DNA: TGTGCCAGCCAGGGTGTAGGGGGGGAGACCCAGTACTTC.

The V call is TRBV7-2, the J call TRBJ1-1, with 7 bases matching TRBD1. The V gene end was trimmed by 1 base and the J gene end by 3 bases; junction bases not matched to a gene: 5. Germline V gene lookup returns CDR1 SGHTA and CDR2 FQGNSA. CDR3 length equals 15 residues. CDR3 residues: CASSLEGGADTEAFF. The CDR3, as DNA: TGTGCCAGCAGCTTAGAAGGGGGCGCGGACACTGAAGCTTTCTTT.

V gene TRBV30 combines with J gene TRBJ1-1; 7 nucleotides agree with TRBD1. Per germline, CDR1 GTSNPN and CDR2 SVGIG (reference sequence). The CDR3 runs 14 residues. After removal of 5 bases from V and 1 base from J, the junction contained 7 bases not matched to a gene. CDR3 in amino acids: CAWGTEVGNTEAFF. The CDR3 DNA follows: TGTGCCTGGGGGACAGAGGTAGGGAACACTGAAGCTTTCTTT.

DNA for the CDR3: TGTGCCAGCAGTGAGGGAGGCGAGACCCAGTACTTC. Translation: CASSEGGETQYF. J is TRBJ2-5 and V is TRBV28; D possibly corresponds to TRBD2 (6 bases). The CDR3 is made up of 12 amino acids. CDR1 MDHEN and CDR2 SYDVKM come from the germline V gene. Trimming pared 5 bases from V and 5 bases from J, leaving 9 bases between.

The rearrangement uses TRBV7-2 and TRBJ1-1; weak D call: TRBD1 (5 bases). The CDR3 totals 13 residues. Trimming took off 4 bases at V and 6 bases at J, with 12 bases between the two ends. Germline V gene sequence: CDR1 SGHTA, CDR2 FQGNSA. CDR3: CASSSFGAPEAFF. The CDR3 DNA reads TGTGCCAGCAGCTCATTCGGGGCCCCTGAAGCTTTCTTT.

The chain uses TRBV28 and TRBJ2-1; D is perhaps TRBD1 (6 bases). The germline V gene encodes CDR1 MDHEN and CDR2 SYDVKM. The CDR3 sequence is 14 residues long. V lost 3 bases and J 8 bases, leaving 14 bases between the germline ends. The CDR3 protein is CASSLGAPEYEQFF. The CDR3 region has the DNA TGTGCCAGCAGTTTGGGGGCTCCGGAGTATGAGCAGTTCTTC.

The rearrangement links TRBV30 to TRBJ2-7; no reliable D call. This CDR3 comprises 12 residues. The ends were cut back, 2 bases at V and 2 bases at J, with 7 bases in the middle. The germline V gene has CDR1 GTSNPN and CDR2 SVGIG (reference sequence). The CDR3 region is CAWSITTYEQYF. The CDR3 DNA is TGTGCCTGGAGTATTACAACCTACGAGCAGTACTTC.

This clone appeared once. The chain links TRBV19 to TRBJ2-1; TRBD1 aligns across 8 bases. Trimming at V came to 5 bases and at J to 9 bases, leaving 15 bases not matched to a gene. This CDR3 contains 16 residues. CDR1 and CDR2 (germline): LNHDA, SQIVND (reference sequence). The CDR3 bases are TGTGCCAGTAGTCCCAAACCCTGGACAGGGATGGGTGAGCAGTTCTTC. Amino acids: CASSPKPWTGMGEQFF.

The chain carries TRBV5-1 and TRBJ2-5, with TRBD2 matching over 8 bases. CDR1 SGHRS and CDR2 YFSETQ come from the germline V gene. CDR3 length: 15 residues. With 9 bases clipped from V and 4 bases from J, the junction kept 14 bases outside the gene matches. The CDR3 DNA sequence: TGCGCCACCACCGTGGCAGCGACTAGCGCAGAGACCCAGTACTTC. Translation gives CATTVAATSAETQYF.

J is TRBJ2-5 and V is TRBV18; D may be TRBD1 or TRBD2 (5 bases each). With 4 bases removed from V and 9 bases from J, the gap between germline ends came to 15 bases. CDR3 size: 13 residues. Germline CDR1 is KGHSH and CDR2 is LQKENI. CDR3 sequence reads: CASSQGVVDSQYF. The CDR3 bases are TGTGCCAGCTCACAAGGGGTAGTGGACTCCCAGTACTTC.

This chain uses TRBV28 with TRBJ2-7; 8 nucleotides align to TRBD1. CDR3 size: 14 residues. V lost 3 bases and J lost 5; bases outside the gene matches: 6. CDR1 and CDR2 (germline): MDHEN, SYDVKM. The CDR3 DNA is TGTGCCAGCAGTTTGGGTCAGGGGGCGAACGAGCAGTACTTC. It yields the protein CASSLGQGANEQYF. The complete variable domain, with remaining parts taken from reference TRBV28 and TRBJ2-7, reads DVKVTQSSRYLVKRTGEKVFLECVQDMDHENMFWYRQDPGLGLRLIYFSYDVKMKEKGDIPEGYSVSREKKERFSLILESASTNQTSMYLCASSLGQGANEQYFGPGTRLTVT.

This chain links TRBV5-1 with TRBJ2-3; D gene uncertain. V was pared by 7 bases and J by 1 base, with 19 bases between. This CDR3 has 16 residues. Germline loops: CDR1 SGHRS, CDR2 YFSETQ. This CDR3 reads CASSQDPVDGTDTQYF. DNA of the CDR3: TGCGCCAGCTCCCAGGACCCGGTGGACGGCACAGATACGCAGTATTTT. The entire variable domain, with the rest obtained from reference TRBV5-1 and TRBJ2-3, is as follows: KAGVTQTPRYLIKTRGQQVTLSCSPISGHRSVSWYQQTPGQGLQFLFEYFSETQRNKGNFPGRFSGRQFSNSRSEMNVSTLELGDSALYLCASSQDPVDGTDTQYFGPGTRLTVL.

The chain recombines TRBV5-1 with TRBJ2-3; weak D call: TRBD2 (5 bases). The CDR3 totals 14 residues. Germline CDR1 is SGHRS and CDR2 is YFSETQ. V shed 5 bases and J shed 8 bases, with 18 bases lying between them. The CDR3 DNA follows: TGCGCCAGCAGGCAAGAAGCGGTTCAAGGTACGCAGTATTTT. Translation gives CASRQEAVQGTQYF.

Only a few counts were recorded for this clone. The chain uses TRBV29-1 and TRBJ1-5; unclear D gene. Trimming shortened V by 6 bases and J by 8 bases, and 17 bases separated the two germline ends. CDR1 and CDR2 from the germline V gene are SQVTM and ANQGSEA. The CDR3 is 13 residues long. CDR3: CSVKMAGGEPQHF. The CDR3 nucleotides are TGCAGCGTGAAGATGGCGGGTGGCGAGCCCCAGCATTTT.

In this sample, this clone turned up once. This chain links TRBV7-2 with TRBJ1-1; TRBD1 matches 7 bases. The junction had 6 bases not matched to a gene; V was cut back by 4 bases and J by 4 bases. The CDR3 is made up of 14 amino acids. From germline, CDR1 is SGHTA and CDR2 FQGNSA. CDR3 loop: CASSSRDRSTEAFF. CDR3 in DNA: TGTGCCAGCAGCTCCCGGGACAGAAGCACTGAAGCTTTCTTT.

This chain links TRBV6-5 with TRBJ1-1; 10 nucleotides match TRBD1. V dropped 7 bases and J dropped 6; count of bases not matched to a gene: 8. From germline, CDR1 is MNHEY and CDR2 SVGAGI. This CDR3 contains 14 residues. CDR3 sequence reads: CASKTGGGRAEAFF. In DNA form, the CDR3 reads TGTGCCAGCAAGACAGGGGGCGGGCGGGCTGAAGCTTTCTTT.

This chain uses TRBV5-1 with TRBJ1-1; D remains ambiguous. V was shortened by 0 bases and J by 1 base, with 10 bases between the two germline ends. Germline lookup yields CDR1 SGHRS and CDR2 YFSETQ. The CDR3 sequence is 15 residues long. The CDR3 loop reads CASSLEATGNTEAFF. CDR3 DNA sequence: TGCGCCAGCAGCTTGGAGGCAACCGGGAACACTGAAGCTTTCTTT.

V is TRBV21-1 and J is TRBJ2-3; the table's TRBD1 call for D was not verified on the DNA. TRBV21-1 is tagged as a pseudogene. The CDR3 spans 18 residues. This CDR3 reads CASWGGSGTGGLTDTQYF. In DNA form, the CDR3 reads TGTGCCAGCTGGGGGGGGTCCGGGACAGGAGGACTCACAGATACGCAGTATTTT.

The CDR3 nucleotides read TGTGCCAGCAGCCAGGGGACTAGCCGTAGCTCCTACGAGCAGTACTTC. It yields the protein CASSQGTSRSSYEQYF. J is TRBJ2-7 and V is TRBV4-2, with TRBD2 matching over 9 bases. Germline-derived CDR1 and CDR2 are LGHNA and YNFKEQ. V lost 3 bases and J lost 0; bases outside the gene matches: 6. The CDR3 extends over 16 amino acids.

The chain recombines TRBV27 with TRBJ2-5; perhaps TRBD2 as D (6 bases). This CDR3 comprises 13 residues. V was clipped by 2 bases and J by 3 bases, with 7 bases between them. From germline, CDR1 is MNHEY and CDR2 SMNVEV (reference sequence). For the CDR3, the DNA is TGTGCCAGCAGTTTAGGCGGGAAAGAGACCCAGTACTTC. Translating it yields CASSLGGKETQYF.